This T cell receptor (beta chain) was found in a study of identical twins. Study-level points and caveats: Interpretation of the results relied on cross-sectional statistical analysis and not on following the same donors.

A universal primer site arose from template switching, and cDNA bore unique molecular identifiers. Each CDR3 protein gets one entry after TCRdb re-called the 5' RACE reads with MiXCR. This sample has about 700,000 distinct CDR3 sequences, with around 6.1% found just once. This clonotype came up a few times. Antigen: not known. Trimming cost V 7 bases and J 2 bases; bases outside gene matches: 9. The CDR3 is 16 residues long. CDR1 and CDR2 (germline): SGHTA, FQGNSA. The J gene is TRBJ2-3, the V gene TRBV7-2; 10 positions agree with TRBD2. The TCR sequence derives from a man aged 18 to 35 in good health. The sample taken for sequencing was naive T cells sorted from blood. CDR3 residues: CASTLKAGGLTDTQYF. The CDR3 DNA sequence: TGTGCCAGCACCCTGAAAGCGGGAGGGCTCACAGATACGCAGTATTTT.